This TCR beta chain was identified in a study of shared clonotypes between healthy human individuals. In regard to this clone: Its antigen is still unknown.

Study processing details: Junction-only sequences produced by ImmunoSEQ had no quality scores, so filtering differed. Some clones are missing from TCRdb's copy, which holds only in-frame ones; the method was immunoSEQ multiplex PCR. Clonal size and the V and J genes are those of that table, whereas D and trimming came from the DNA. The data hold around 2.1 million clones, with approximately 94% observed a single time. The V segment lost 4 bases and the J segment 0 bases; nucleotides outside the gene matches: 13. In germline, CDR1 is SGDLS, CDR2 YYNGEE. This CDR3 is built from 20 residues. Study-wide results and caveats: A limitation of the genetic and exposure-history diversity represented arose from few donors.

The chain couples TRBV9 to TRBJ2-1; 13 bases agree with TRBD2. The source material was naive CD4+ T cells sorted from blood. Stated subset: CD45RA+ positively selected. The clonotype comes from a man younger than 35 in good health. CDR3 in amino acids: CASSLGGTSGVLSSYNEQFF. The CDR3 DNA reads TGTGCCAGCAGCCTAGGGGGGACTAGCGGGGTCCTAAGCTCCTACAATGAGCAGTTCTTC. Full variable domain (outside the CDR3, taken from reference TRBV9 and TRBJ2-1): DSGVTQTPKHLITATGQRVTLRCSPRSGDLSVYWYQQSLDQGLQFLIQYYNGEERAKGNILERFSAQQFPDLHSELNLSSLELGDSALYFCASSLGGTSGVLSSYNEQFFGPGTRLTVL.